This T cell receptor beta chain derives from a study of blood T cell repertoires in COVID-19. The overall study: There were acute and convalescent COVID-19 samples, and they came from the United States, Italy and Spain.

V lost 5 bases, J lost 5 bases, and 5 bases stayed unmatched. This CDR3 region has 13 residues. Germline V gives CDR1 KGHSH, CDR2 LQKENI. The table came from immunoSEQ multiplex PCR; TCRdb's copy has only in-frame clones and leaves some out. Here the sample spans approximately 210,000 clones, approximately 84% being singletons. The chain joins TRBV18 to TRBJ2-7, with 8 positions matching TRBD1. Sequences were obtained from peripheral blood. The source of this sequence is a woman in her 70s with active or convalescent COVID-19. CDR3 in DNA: TGTGCCAGCTCATCAGTACAGGGGGACGAGCAGTACTTC. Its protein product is CASSSVQGDEQYF.